The 24 T cell receptor beta chains given below trace back to one sample, sequenced in a study of blood T cell repertoires in COVID-19. This table comes from immunoSEQ multiplex PCR, and its TCRdb copy is limited to in-frame clones, with some not included. The sample includes tens of thousands of clones, roughly 80% of them seen just once. Sequencing was performed on PBMCs or T cells enriched from blood (not recorded which). The receptors here all came from a woman between 35 and 50 years old with acute COVID-19.

This chain connects TRBV6-6 to TRBJ2-7; TRBD1 matches 7 bases. There are 17 residues in the CDR3. The J segment lost 0 bases and the V segment lost 6 bases, leaving 14 bases of the junction unmatched. The germline CDR1 and CDR2 sequences are MNHNY and SVGAGI (reference sequence). The CDR3 spells CASSRTAGTASSYEQYV. CDR3 sequence (DNA): TGTGCCAGCAGCCGAACCGCCGGGACAGCAAGCTCCTACGAGCAGTACGTC.

This clone was detected a few times. The chain is built from TRBV16 and TRBJ1-5, with D perhaps matching TRBD1 (6 bases). Trimming cost V 3 bases and J 5 bases, with 11 bases left between them. CDR3 length: 14 residues. Per germline, CDR1 KGHSY and CDR2 FQNENV. DNA for the CDR3: TGTGCCAGCAGCCAGGGGGCGAGGGATCAGCCCCAGCATTTT. As protein: CASSQGARDQPQHF.

The chain recombines TRBV7-9 with TRBJ1-2, with D tentatively TRBD1 (5 bases). CDR3 length: 11 amino acids. Per germline, CDR1 SEHNR and CDR2 FQNEAQ (reference sequence). Trimming took off 5 bases at V and 6 bases at J, with 7 bases between the two ends. The CDR3: CASSDSHGYTF. The CDR3 coding sequence is TGTGCCAGCAGCGACAGCCATGGCTACACCTTC.

In this sample, this clone turned up a few times. The genes are TRBV5-1 and TRBJ1-5; 7 bases are shared with TRBD1. CDR1 and CDR2 (germline): SGHRS, YFSETQ. The CDR3 covers 14 residues. The junction had 9 bases not matched to a gene; V was cut back by 5 bases and J by 7 bases. The DNA of the CDR3 is TGCGCCAGCAGTCCTGACAGGGAAGGACAGCCCCAGCATTTT. Translating gives CASSPDREGQPQHF. Together with reference TRBV5-1 and TRBJ1-5, the CDR3 gives the full variable domain: KAGVTQTPRYLIKTRGQQVTLSCSPISGHRSVSWYQQTPGQGLQFLFEYFSETQRNKGNFPGRFSGRQFSNSRSEMNVSTLELGDSALYLCASSPDREGQPQHFGDGTRLSIL.

This chain links TRBV11-2 with TRBJ1-6, with TRBD1 identical over 7 bases. CDR3 size: 15 residues. V lost 5 bases to trimming and J lost 8 bases; unmatched junction nucleotides: 9. The germline V gene encodes CDR1 SGHAT and CDR2 FQNNGV. CDR3 protein: CASSPGGQDYSPLHF. DNA for the CDR3: TGTGCCAGCAGCCCAGGCGGACAGGATTATTCACCCCTCCACTTT.

This sequence joins TRBV2 and TRBJ2-1, with a possible D match to TRBD2 (5 bases). CDR1 is SNHLY and CDR2 is FYNNEI in the germline V gene. CDR3 size: 12 residues. V lost 8 bases, J lost 8 bases, and 13 bases lay in between. The CDR3 loop is CASEISAHEQFF. The CDR3 DNA reads as TGTGCCAGCGAGATTAGCGCGCATGAGCAGTTCTTC.

The genes are TRBV6-4 and TRBJ2-6; 7 bases are a match to TRBD1. The J segment lost 2 bases and the V segment lost 2 bases, leaving 3 bases of the junction unmatched. Germline CDR1 reads MRHNA; CDR2 reads SNTAGT. There are 16 residues in the CDR3. As DNA, the CDR3 is TGTGCCAGCAGTGACACAACAGGGGCTGGGGCCAACGTCCTGACTTTC. Encoded protein: CASSDTTGAGANVLTF.

Here the CDR3 reads CASSQESGYSGNTIYF. CDR3 coding DNA: TGTGCCAGCAGCCAAGAGTCAGGGTACTCTGGAAACACCATATATTTT. The V gene is TRBV14, the J gene TRBJ1-3, with D possibly TRBD1 on 5 matching bases. The CDR3 runs to 16 residues. The V gene's germline CDR1 is SGHDN and CDR2 FVKESK. Trimming removed 0 bases from V and 0 bases from J, with 9 bases in between.

This clone has only a few counts. This sequence joins TRBV28 and TRBJ1-1; D is undetermined. CDR3 size: 12 residues. CDR1 and CDR2 (germline): MDHEN, SYDVKM. The V end lost 1 base, the J end lost 5 bases, and 5 bases lay between the germline ends. The CDR3 DNA sequence: TGTGCCAGCAGTTTATACGGGACTGAAGCTTTCTTT. It is translated as CASSLYGTEAFF.

The chain is built from TRBV7-7 and TRBJ2-2; no clear D gene. Germline V lookup: CDR1 SSHAT, CDR2 FNYEAQ (reference sequence). The V end was cut by 2 bases, the J end by 7 bases, with 14 bases between. This CDR3 has 15 residues. The CDR3 region is CASSLSTVPGGELFF. The CDR3 nucleotides read TGTGCCAGCAGCTTATCCACCGTGCCCGGCGGGGAGCTGTTTTTT. The full variable domain, completed using reference TRBV7-7 and TRBJ2-2, is GAGVSQSPRYKVTKRGQDVTLRCDPISSHATLYWYQQALGQGPEFLTYFNYEAQPDKSGLPSDRFSAERPEGSISTLTIQRTEQRDSAMYRCASSLSTVPGGELFFGEGSRLTVL.

The V and J genes are TRBV7-9 and TRBJ2-2; D not certain. Trimming stripped 5 bases from V and 0 bases from J, with 7 bases between. Germline V lookup: CDR1 SEHNR, CDR2 FQNEAQ (reference sequence). The length of the CDR3 is 14 residues. CDR3 sequence (DNA): TGTGCCAGCAGCCCTCCTACGAACACCGGGGAGCTGTTTTTT. Its translation is CASSPPTNTGELFF.

This sequence joins TRBV6-5 and TRBJ2-1; tentative D call: TRBD1 (5 bases). This CDR3 has 15 residues. V was cut by 7 bases and J by 6 bases, with 19 bases left in between. CDR1 and CDR2 from the germline V gene are MNHEY and SVGAGI. CDR3 protein: CASIGSAKGFNEQFF. The CDR3 coding sequence is TGTGCCAGCATCGGTTCCGCTAAGGGGTTCAATGAGCAGTTCTTC.

The gene calls are TRBV9 and TRBJ2-4; D not resolved. V lost 0 bases and J lost 3, with 10 bases in between. There are 15 residues in the CDR3. Germline loops: CDR1 SGDLS, CDR2 YYNGEE. The CDR3 sequence is CASSVGLQNKNIQYF. The CDR3 region has the DNA TGTGCCAGCAGCGTAGGGCTACAGAACAAAAACATTCAGTACTTC.

The rearrangement joins TRBV7-3 to TRBJ2-1, with 14 bases aligning to TRBD2. CDR1 and CDR2 from the germline V gene are SGHTA and FQGTGA. V was pared by 2 bases and J by 6 bases, with 12 bases of the junction left unmatched. The CDR3 runs to 19 residues. CDR3 residues: CASSLFPGTSGSSINEQFF. The CDR3, as DNA: TGTGCCAGCAGCTTATTCCCCGGGACTAGCGGGAGTTCAATCAATGAGCAGTTCTTC.

This rearrangement joins TRBV10-1 to TRBJ2-1; 13 bases agree with TRBD2. The germline V gene has CDR1 WNHNN and CDR2 SYGVQD (reference sequence). There are 20 residues in the CDR3. J gave up 1 base and V 3 bases, and 12 bases lay outside the gene matches. The CDR3 region has the DNA TGCGCCAGCAGTGATGGACTAGCGGGAGCCACCCGGGGTTCCTACAATGAGCAGTTCTTC. Its protein product is CASSDGLAGATRGSYNEQFF.

The chain combines TRBV7-9 with TRBJ1-4; D is ambiguous. Trimming took 1 base from V and 6 from J, leaving 12 bases between them. Looked up from germline, CDR1 is SEHNR and CDR2 is FQNEAQ (reference sequence). CDR3 length equals 15 residues. CDR3: CASSLGAAGHEKLFF. The CDR3 coding sequence is TGTGCCAGCAGCTTAGGAGCGGCAGGACATGAAAAACTGTTTTTT.

V usage is TRBV9 and J usage is TRBJ2-5; 10 nucleotides align to TRBD2. The CDR3 contains 14 residues. Germline assignment: CDR1 SGDLS and CDR2 YYNGEE. V shed 3 bases and J 5 bases; nucleotides not matched to a gene: 4. The CDR3 reads CASSGLAGVETQYF. For the CDR3, the DNA is TGTGCCAGCAGCGGTCTAGCGGGAGTGGAGACCCAGTACTTC. The full variable domain, rest sourced from reference TRBV9 and TRBJ2-5, is DSGVTQTPKHLITATGQRVTLRCSPRSGDLSVYWYQQSLDQGLQFLIQYYNGEERAKGNILERFSAQQFPDLHSELNLSSLELGDSALYFCASSGLAGVETQYFGPGTRLLVL.

The V call is TRBV7-2, the J call TRBJ1-4; D remains unclear. CDR1 is SGHTA and CDR2 is FQGNSA in the germline V gene. The CDR3 consists of 16 residues. V was clipped by 2 bases and J by 3 bases, with 13 bases between them. The CDR3 loop reads CASSLSGRAANEKLFF. Here the CDR3 DNA reads TGTGCCAGCAGCTTATCCGGCAGAGCGGCTAATGAAAAACTGTTTTTT.

DNA for the CDR3: TGTGCCAGCGGGGACTGGAGCAATCAGCCCCAGCATTTT. It specifies CASGDWSNQPQHF. V gene TRBV2 combines with J gene TRBJ1-5, with D perhaps TRBD1 (5 bases). The germline V gene encodes CDR1 SNHLY and CDR2 FYNNEI. V gave up 8 bases and J gave up 1 base, with 9 bases separating them. This CDR3 has 13 amino acids.

The V call is TRBV27, the J call TRBJ2-1, with 7 bases aligning to TRBD1. V was pared by 8 bases and J by 4 bases, with 2 bases of the junction left unmatched. The CDR3 has 12 residues. Germline V gives CDR1 MNHEY, CDR2 SMNVEV (reference sequence). This chain's CDR3 is CASGTEYNEQFF. CDR3 nucleotide sequence: TGTGCCAGCGGGACAGAGTACAATGAGCAGTTCTTC.

The chain uses TRBV6-5 and TRBJ1-3, with D maybe TRBD1 (5 bases). CDR1 is MNHEY and CDR2 is SVGAGI in the germline V gene. With 0 bases removed from V and 4 bases from J, the gap between germline ends came to 13 bases. The CDR3 has 16 amino acids. DNA of the CDR3: TGTGCCAGCAGTTACTCGGGGCCGATCTCAGGAAACACCATATATTTT. It specifies CASSYSGPISGNTIYF.

The V and J genes are TRBV7-9 and TRBJ1-2; no clear D gene. The V end lost 0 bases, the J end lost 8 bases, and 10 bases lay between the germline ends. From germline, CDR1 is SEHNR and CDR2 FQNEAQ (reference sequence). There are 13 residues in the CDR3. The CDR3 here is CASSLAPSWGYTF. Here the CDR3 DNA reads TGTGCCAGCAGCTTAGCCCCTAGTTGGGGCTACACCTTC. Looking up the rest from reference TRBV7-9 and TRBJ1-2 gives the full variable domain: DTGVSQNPRHKITKRGQNVTFRCDPISEHNRLYWYRQTLGQGPEFLTYFQNEAQLEKSRLLSDRFSAERPKGSFSTLEIQRTEQGDSAMYLCASSLAPSWGYTFGSGTRLTVV.

The V gene is TRBV6-2 or TRBV6-3, the J gene TRBJ1-2; TRBD1 might be the D (5 bases). The CDR3 spans 12 residues. V lost 6 bases, J lost 7 bases, and 12 bases lay in between. Germline CDR1 is MNHEY and CDR2 is SVGEGT. The CDR3 DNA reads as TGTGCCAGCAGCTTCCCGGGACTTGGCTACACCTTC. Protein product: CASSFPGLGYTF.

This clone has a handful of counts. The chain carries TRBV27 and TRBJ1-6; 7 bases map to TRBD1. The CDR3 extends over 15 amino acids. V shed 5 bases and J 8 bases; nucleotides not matched to a gene: 9. The V gene's germline CDR1 is MNHEY and CDR2 SMNVEV (reference sequence). The CDR3 coding sequence is TGTGCCAGCAGTCAACAGGGGAAAAGAGATTCACCCCTCCACTTT. Its translation is CASSQQGKRDSPLHF.